This T cell receptor beta chain was obtained from a study of shared clonotypes between healthy human individuals. The CDR3 runs 13 residues. Germline values: CDR1 MGHDK, CDR2 SYGVNS. Trimming removed 5 bases at V and 9 bases at J, with 11 bases between. Here immunoSEQ multiplex PCR was the method, and the copy in TCRdb shows in-frame clones only, minus some. The data contain some 2,400,000 clones, around 95% of them singletons. A remark on this clone: Its specificity is unknown.

General observations from the study: Roughly 5% of naive CD4 clonotypes were common to a few donors. Against clonotypes common to all four donors, non-shared ones had lower generation probabilities.

This chain connects TRBV25-1 to TRBJ1-6; the D is unclear. Sample: naive CD4+ T cells sorted from blood. Subset in this sample: CD45RA+ positively selected. The source of this sequence is a man between 18 and 29 years old in good health. The CDR3 is CASSQNSASPLHF. DNA for the CDR3: TGTGCCAGCAGTCAAAACAGCGCTTCACCCCTCCACTTT.